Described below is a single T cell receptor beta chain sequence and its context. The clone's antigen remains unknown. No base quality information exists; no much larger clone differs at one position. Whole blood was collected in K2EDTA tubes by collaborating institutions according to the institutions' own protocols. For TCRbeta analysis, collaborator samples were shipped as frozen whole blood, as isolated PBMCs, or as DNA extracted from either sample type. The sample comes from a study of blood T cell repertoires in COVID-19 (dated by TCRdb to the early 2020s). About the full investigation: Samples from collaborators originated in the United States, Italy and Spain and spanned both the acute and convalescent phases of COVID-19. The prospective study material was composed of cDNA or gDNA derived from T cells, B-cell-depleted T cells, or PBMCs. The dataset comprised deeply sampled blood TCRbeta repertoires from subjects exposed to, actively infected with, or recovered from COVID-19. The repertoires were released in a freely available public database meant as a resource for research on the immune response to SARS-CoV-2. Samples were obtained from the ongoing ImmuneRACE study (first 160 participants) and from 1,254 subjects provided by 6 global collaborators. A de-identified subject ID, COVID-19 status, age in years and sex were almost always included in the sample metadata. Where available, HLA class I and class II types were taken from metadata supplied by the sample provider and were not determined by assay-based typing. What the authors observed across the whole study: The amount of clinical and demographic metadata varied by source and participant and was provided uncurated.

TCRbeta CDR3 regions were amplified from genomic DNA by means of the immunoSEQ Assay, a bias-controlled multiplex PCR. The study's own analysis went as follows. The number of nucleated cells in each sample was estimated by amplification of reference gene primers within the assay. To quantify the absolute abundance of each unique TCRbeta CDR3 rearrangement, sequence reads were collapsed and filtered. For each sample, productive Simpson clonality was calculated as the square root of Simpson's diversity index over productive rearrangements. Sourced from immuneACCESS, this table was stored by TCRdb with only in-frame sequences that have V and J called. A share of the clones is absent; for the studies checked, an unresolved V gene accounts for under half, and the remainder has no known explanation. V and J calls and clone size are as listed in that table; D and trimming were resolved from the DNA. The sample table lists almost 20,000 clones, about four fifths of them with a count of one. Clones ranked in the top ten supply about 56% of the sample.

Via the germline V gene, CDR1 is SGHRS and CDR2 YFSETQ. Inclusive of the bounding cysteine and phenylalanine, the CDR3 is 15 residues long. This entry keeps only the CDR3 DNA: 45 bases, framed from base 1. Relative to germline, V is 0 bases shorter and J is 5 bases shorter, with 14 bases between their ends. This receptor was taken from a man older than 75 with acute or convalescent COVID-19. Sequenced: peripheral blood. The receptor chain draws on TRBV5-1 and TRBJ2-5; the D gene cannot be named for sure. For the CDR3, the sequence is CASSLDSLTGETQYF. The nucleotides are TGCGCCAGCAGCTTGGACTCCCTGACCGGGGAGACCCAGTACTTC. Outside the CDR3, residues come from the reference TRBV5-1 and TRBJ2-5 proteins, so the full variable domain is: KAGVTQTPRYLIKTRGQQVTLSCSPISGHRSVSWYQQTPGQGLQFLFEYFSETQRNKGNFPGRFSGRQFSNSRSEMNVSTLELGDSALYLCASSLDSLTGETQYFGPGTRLLVL.